A selection of T cell receptor beta chains follows, all from one sample in a study of T-cell reconstitution after alpha-beta-depleted transplantation in children. TCRdb redid the calling of the PCR reads with MiXCR, one entry per CDR3 protein. The sample has about 340,000 distinct CDR3 sequences; 10% to 15% are singletons. The sample consisted of PBMCs, taken from the stem cell graft. Receptor source: a human donor who donated a stem cell graft to a child with Fanconi anemia. Both conserved end residues are part of each CDR3. D genes are given only for firm matches. A clone size is listed for some rows: how often the clone was seen (once, few, many), or a class if it is expanded.

j_call clone_size d_call v_call cdr3_nt cdr3_aa
TRBJ1-1 many . TRBV5-6 TGTGCCAGCAGCCCCATGGGAGGGGACACTGAAGCTTTCTTT CASSPMGGDTEAFF
TRBJ2-1 . TRBD2 TRBV5-4 TGTGCCAGCAGCTCCTCACTAGCGGGGGCCAACAATGAGCAGTTCTTC CASSSSLAGANNEQFF
TRBJ2-1 few . TRBV18 TGTGCCAGCTCACCACCGGGGAACTCCTACAATGAGCAGTTCTTC CASSPPGNSYNEQFF
TRBJ2-1 . . TRBV20-1 TGCAGTGCCATCCGTGGAGGGTACAATGAGCAGTTCTTC CSAIRGGYNEQFF
TRBJ1-5 . . TRBV7-9 TGTGCCAGCGGAGAGAGGGGCAATCAGCCCCAGCATTTT CASGERGNQPQHF
TRBJ2-1 many . TRBV5-1 TGCGCCAGCAGCCCGTTAGGGTACAATGAGCAGTTCTTC CASSPLGYNEQFF
TRBJ2-1 many TRBD1 TRBV20-1 TGCAGTGCTGCCGGACAGGGGATTACGGATGAGCAGTTCTTC CSAAGQGITDEQFF
TRBJ2-2 many TRBD1 TRBV29-1 TGCAGCGTTGAACCGACAGGGGGCAGGGACGGGGAGCTGTTTTTT CSVEPTGGRDGELFF
TRBJ1-2 once . TRBV5-1 TGCGCCAGCAGTAATGCCGGGACCGAGACCTATGGCTACACCTTC CASSNAGTETYGYTF
TRBJ1-1 . TRBD1 TRBV12-3/TRBV12-4 TGTGCCAGCAGGGGGACAGGGGTGAACACTGAAGCTTTCTTT CASRGTGVNTEAFF
TRBJ1-1 few TRBD1 TRBV27 TGTGCCAGCAGTTTCAGGGAGGGGGCCAAAGCTTTCTTT CASSFREGAKAFF
TRBJ2-5 few . TRBV15 TGTGCCACCAGCAGAGATCAAGGGCCGAGTCAAGAGACCCAGTACTTC CATSRDQGPSQETQYF
TRBJ2-7 many . TRBV12-3/TRBV12-4 TGTGCCAGCAGCCGCTCCCTTCGGGGGGAGCAGTACTTC CASSRSLRGEQYF
TRBJ2-2 . . TRBV3-1 TGTGCCAGCAGCCAACGGCCAGGGGACACCGGGGAGCTGTTTTTT CASSQRPGDTGELFF
TRBJ1-1 . TRBD1 TRBV6-1 TGTGCCAGCAGTATAACAGGGGGCATCACTGAAGCTTTCTTT CASSITGGITEAFF
TRBJ2-3 few TRBD1 TRBV20-1 TGCAGTGCTTATAAACAGGGGGTAGCGACAGATACGCAGTATTTT CSAYKQGVATDTQYF
TRBJ1-4 few . TRBV20-1 TGCAGTGCTATGGAGGGGAGTCCTGAAAAACTGTTTTTT CSAMEGSPEKLFF
TRBJ1-2 few . TRBV20-1 TGCAGTGCCGGGTGGGCGGCGTGGGGCTACACCTTC CSAGWAAWGYTF
TRBJ1-1 . . TRBV19 TGTGCCAGTAGTAAAGGGGGGCTGAACACTGAAGCTTTCTTT CASSKGGLNTEAFF
TRBJ1-1 . . TRBV29-1 TGCAGCGTTGGAGAAGCGGGAGGCACTGAAGCTTTCTTT CSVGEAGGTEAFF
TRBJ1-3 many . TRBV5-1 TGCGCCAGCAGCCCAGGACGGATAGACTCTGGAAACACCATATATTTT CASSPGRIDSGNTIYF
TRBJ2-1 many . TRBV29-1 TGCAGCGTTGAAGGTGGGAGCTCCTACAATGAGCAGTTCTTC CSVEGGSSYNEQFF
TRBJ1-4 . . TRBV25-1 TGTGCCAGCAGTGAGGGGGTGGGAGGGGCCATTAATGAAAAACTGTTTTTT CASSEGVGGAINEKLFF
TRBJ2-1 few . TRBV29-1 TGCAGCGTTCGGGATAGCGGTAACAATGAGCAGTTCTTC CSVRDSGNNEQFF
TRBJ1-4 once . TRBV20-1 TGCAGTGCTAGGCCCCTTCAGGGAATAGGTGAAAAACTGTTTTTT CSARPLQGIGEKLFF
TRBJ2-7 . . TRBV6-1 TGTGCCAGCACAGGGCAGCTTCAATATCCCTACGAGCAGTACTTC CASTGQLQYPYEQYF
TRBJ2-5 . TRBD2 TRBV24-1 TGTGCCACCAGTGATTTCAGCGGGGGGGGGCGGGAGACCCAGTACTTC CATSDFSGGGRETQYF
TRBJ1-2 . . TRBV7-2 TGTGCCAGCAGCTTAGATCGTAGGGATTTGTATGGCTACACCTTC CASSLDRRDLYGYTF
TRBJ2-2 . . TRBV4-3 TGCGCCAGCAGCCAAGAAGGGATCGGGGAGCTGTTTTTT CASSQEGIGELFF
TRBJ1-1 . . TRBV5-1 TGCGCCAGCAGCCCTGGGGATAACATGAACACTGAAGCTTTCTTT CASSPGDNMNTEAFF
TRBJ1-2 few . TRBV12-3/TRBV12-4 TGTGCCAGCAGTTCAGGGGACCTCCTAACTATCTATGGCTACACCTTC CASSSGDLLTIYGYTF
TRBJ2-2 . . TRBV7-8 TGTGCCAGCAGCTTAGTGTCAGACGCGACCGGGGAGCTGTTTTTT CASSLVSDATGELFF
TRBJ2-5 . . TRBV5-4 TGTGCCAGCAGCCGACAGGAGGCGTTCCAAGAGACCCAGTACTTC CASSRQEAFQETQYF
TRBJ1-4 many . TRBV7-8 TGTGCCAGCAGCCCGTGGAGTGAAAAACTGTTTTTT CASSPWSEKLFF
TRBJ1-4 many . TRBV6-2/TRBV6-3 TGTGCCAGCAGCCGGACCCCGGGGGCAACTAATGAAAAACTGTTTTTT CASSRTPGATNEKLFF
TRBJ1-4 . TRBD1 TRBV19 TGTGCCAGTAGTATGAGGGGGCCAAGAGAAAAACTGTTTTTT CASSMRGPREKLFF
TRBJ2-2 many TRBD2 TRBV5-1 TGCGCCAGCAGCTTGACTAGCGGGGTATACGGGGAGCTGTTTTTT CASSLTSGVYGELFF
TRBJ2-3 . . TRBV4-3 TGCGCCAGCAGCCTCTTTAGCACTAGCACAGATACGCAGTATTTT CASSLFSTSTDTQYF
TRBJ2-1 few . TRBV20-1 TGCAGTGCTACCCTGACTAGGGGGTACAATGAGCAGTTCTTC CSATLTRGYNEQFF
TRBJ2-2 . . TRBV7-2 TGTGCCAGCAGCTCCTACAGGACGGATAACACCGGGGAGCTGTTTTTT CASSSYRTDNTGELFF
TRBJ2-1 many . TRBV7-2 TGTGCCAGCAGGCTACCGCTCTATTTCAATGAGCAGTTCTTC CASRLPLYFNEQFF
TRBJ2-1 few . TRBV3-1 TGTGCCAGCAGCCAAGGGGCGGGCCAGGGGTACAATGAGCAGTTCTTC CASSQGAGQGYNEQFF
TRBJ2-2 many . TRBV11-2 TGTGCCAGCAGCTCAGACACCACCGGGACGTACGCGAACACCGGGGAGCTGTTTTTT CASSSDTTGTYANTGELFF
TRBJ1-1 few TRBD1 TRBV5-1 TGCGCCAGCAGTCAACAGGGGGCCCTTAACACTGAAGCTTTCTTT CASSQQGALNTEAFF
TRBJ2-1 many TRBD2 TRBV10-1 TGCGCCAGCAGTCCGACTAGCGGGGGGCCCCAGTTCTTC CASSPTSGGPQFF
TRBJ1-1 . . TRBV20-1 TGCAGTGCTAGAGACGTCCAGGGATTGACTGAAGCTTTCTTT CSARDVQGLTEAFF
TRBJ2-5 many . TRBV12-3/TRBV12-4 TGTGCCAGCACCCCTTGGGGGGACGTGGGAGAGACCCAGTACTTC CASTPWGDVGETQYF
TRBJ1-4 few . TRBV28 TGTGCCAGCAGTGATACAGGAGCAACTAATGAAAAACTGTTTTTT CASSDTGATNEKLFF
TRBJ2-7 . TRBD1 TRBV9 TGTGCCTCCAGCCCGGGACAGACCTACGAGCAGTACTTC CASSPGQTYEQYF
TRBJ2-7 . . TRBV5-6 TGTGCCAGCAGATATCAACAGCTATCCTACGAGCAGTACTTC CASRYQQLSYEQYF
TRBJ2-5 few . TRBV12-3/TRBV12-4 TGTGCCAGCAGTTCACTAGTCCGGGAGACCCAGTACTTC CASSSLVRETQYF
TRBJ2-7 few TRBD2 TRBV10-2 TGCGCCAGCGGGACTAGCGATGGGTACGAGCAGTACTTC CASGTSDGYEQYF